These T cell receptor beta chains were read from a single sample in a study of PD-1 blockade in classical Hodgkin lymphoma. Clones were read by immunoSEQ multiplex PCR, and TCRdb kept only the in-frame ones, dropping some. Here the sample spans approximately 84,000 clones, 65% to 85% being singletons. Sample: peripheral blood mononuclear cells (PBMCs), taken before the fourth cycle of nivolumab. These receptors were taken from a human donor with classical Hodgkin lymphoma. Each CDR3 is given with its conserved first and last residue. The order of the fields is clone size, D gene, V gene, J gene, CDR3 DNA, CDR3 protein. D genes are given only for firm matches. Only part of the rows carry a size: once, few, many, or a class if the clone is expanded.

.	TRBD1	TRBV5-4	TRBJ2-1	TGTGCCAGCAGCTTACAGGGGAGCGCCTACAATGAGCAGTTCTTC	CASSLQGSAYNEQFF
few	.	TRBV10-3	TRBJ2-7	TGTGCCATCAGTGAGCTCAACGAGCAGTACTTC	CAISELNEQYF
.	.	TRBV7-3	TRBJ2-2	TGTGCCAGCAGCTTAATCGGGGGATTGACGCCCGGGGAGCTGTTTTTT	CASSLIGGLTPGELFF
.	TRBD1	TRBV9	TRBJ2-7	TGTGCCAGCAGCGGACGGGGACAGGGTTACGAGCAGTACTTC	CASSGRGQGYEQYF
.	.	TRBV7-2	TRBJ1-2	TGTGCCAGCAGCTCAAACCAGGGTTACGGCTACACCTTC	CASSSNQGYGYTF
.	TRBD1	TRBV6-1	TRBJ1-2	TGTGCCAGTTTAACGACAGGGCTGTATGGCTACACCTTC	CASLTTGLYGYTF
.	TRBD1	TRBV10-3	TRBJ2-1	TGTGCCATCAGTGGGGGACAGGGTCGGGAGCAGTTCTTC	CAISGGQGREQFF
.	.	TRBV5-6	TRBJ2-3	TGTGCCAGCAGCATGGTGGGCAGAGGGGATACGCAGTATTTT	CASSMVGRGDTQYF
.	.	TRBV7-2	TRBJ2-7	TGTGCCAGCAGCTTAGCGTTCTTCGAGCAGTACTTC	CASSLAFFEQYF
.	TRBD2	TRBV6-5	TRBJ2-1	TGTGCCAGCAGCTTAGCGGGTAGCTCCTACAATGAGCAGTTCTTC	CASSLAGSSYNEQFF
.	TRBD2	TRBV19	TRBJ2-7	TGTGCCAGTAGTCCCCCCCTGGGGCTAGCGGGAGCCTCCTACGAGCAGTACTTC	CASSPPLGLAGASYEQYF
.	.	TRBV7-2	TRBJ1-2	TGTGCCAGCAGCTTTGAGATGGTTGTGGTTGATGGCTACACCTTC	CASSFEMVVVDGYTF
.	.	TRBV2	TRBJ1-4	TGTGCCAGCAACACCGGGTTTGAAAAACTGTTTTTT	CASNTGFEKLFF